The 21 T cell receptor beta chains below were found in one sample sequenced in a study of early T cells in non-severe SARS-CoV-2 infection (dated by TCRdb to the early 2020s). The method behind the library was 5' RACE. The listed sequencing device is NextSeq 500. TCRdb itself trimmed the public reads at Q25 with fastp, ran MiXCR and retained productive beta chains. A single entry per CDR3 protein holds the most common genes and DNA from its merged rows. Across this sample there are 85,000 to 100,000 distinct CDR3 sequences, with about 15% seen only once. Jointly, the top ten make up around 4.9% of the sample. The material was whole blood, obtained at baseline. Every receptor here comes from an adult who was a healthcare worker with PCR-confirmed SARS-CoV-2 infection or an uninfected control (not recorded which).

J is TRBJ2-7 and V is TRBV3-1, with D unresolved. Trimming removed 2 bases at V and 7 bases at J, with 6 bases between. The CDR3 length is 11 residues. Germline V gene sequence: CDR1 LGHDT, CDR2 YNNKEL (reference sequence). CDR3 sequence reads: CASSQLREQYF. CDR3 coding DNA: TGTGCCAGCAGCCAATTAAGGGAGCAGTACTTC.

This clonotype came up many times. J is TRBJ2-5 and V is TRBV27; no firm D call. This CDR3 contains 13 residues. Trimming left V 3 bases short and J 2 bases short, with 7 bases between. Germline V gene sequence: CDR1 MNHEY, CDR2 SMNVEV (reference sequence). Here the CDR3 reads CASSLSSQETQYF. CDR3 DNA: TGTGCCAGCAGTTTGTCTAGTCAAGAGACCCAGTACTTC.

The rearrangement uses TRBV12-3 or TRBV12-4 and TRBJ2-6; D not certain. The CDR3 loop spans 15 amino acids. The V and J ends lost 6 bases and 3 bases respectively, with 12 bases between them. In DNA form, the CDR3 reads TGTGCCAGCAGCTTCGGACCTCTTGGGGCCAACGTCCTGACTTTC. Its protein is CASSFGPLGANVLTF.

The chain has TRBV18 and TRBJ1-4; no clear D gene. Trimming removed 5 bases from V and 4 bases from J, with 8 bases in between. This CDR3 contains 13 residues. Germline-derived CDR1 and CDR2 are KGHSH and LQKENI. The CDR3 region has the DNA TGTGCCAGCTCAAAACTTCATAATGAAAAACTGTTTTTT. As protein: CASSKLHNEKLFF.

The V and J genes are TRBV12-3 or TRBV12-4 and TRBJ2-1; D is tentatively TRBD1 or TRBD2 (5 bases each). The CDR3 length is 14 residues. V lost 5 bases, J lost 6 bases, and 14 bases lay in between. The CDR3, as DNA: TGTGCCAGCAGTGCATCCGGGACGATCAATGAGCAGTTCTTC. It specifies CASSASGTINEQFF.

This clonotype has more than one count but fewer than ten. The CDR3 nucleotides are TGTGCCAGCAGCTCCAGGGTAGCGTACGAGCAGTACTTC. Translated: CASSSRVAYEQYF. The chain combines TRBV11-2 with TRBJ2-7, with D perhaps TRBD1 or TRBD2 (5 bases each). V was cut by 4 bases and J by 4 bases, with 11 bases left in between. The CDR3 loop spans 13 amino acids. Germline V CDR1 and CDR2: SGHAT, FQNNGV.

This clonotype was observed a few times. The chain joins TRBV20-1 to TRBJ2-2; a possible D gene is TRBD2 (6 bases). Trimming pared 5 bases from V and 0 bases from J, leaving 10 bases between. Germline-derived CDR1 and CDR2 are DFQATT and SNEGSKA (reference sequence). This CDR3 is built from 14 residues. This CDR3 is CSAGGTPNTGELFF. The CDR3 coding sequence is TGCAGTGCTGGGGGGACTCCGAACACCGGGGAGCTGTTTTTT.

The chain carries TRBV3-1 and TRBJ2-2; either TRBD1 or TRBD2 may fit D (5 bases each). The germline CDR1 and CDR2 sequences are LGHDT and YNNKEL (reference sequence). CDR3 length: 15 residues. V lost 4 bases, J lost 6 bases, and 15 bases lay in between. CDR3 sequence (DNA): TGTGCCAGCAGCCCCTTCGAGGGGTTGGCCGGGGAGCTGTTTTTT. This codes for CASSPFEGLAGELFF.

To note about this clonotype: With a much larger clone just one base away, this may be a read error. Because the CDR3 is missing its conserved closing phenylalanine or tryptophan, this is likely a read error. V is TRBV7-2 and J is TRBJ2-7, with a weak D call TRBD2 (6 bases). Trimming removed 5 bases from V and 3 bases from J, with 17 bases in between. This CDR3 comprises 15 residues. The germline V gene has CDR1 SGHTA and CDR2 FQGNSA. The CDR3 DNA is TGTGCCAGCAGCCCAGCCGGGGGTACGGGCTACGAGCAGTACCTC. Protein product: CASSPAGGTGYEQYL.

This clonotype was detected only a few times. This chain connects TRBV12-3 or TRBV12-4 to TRBJ2-4; possible D gene TRBD2, 5 bases. Trimming took 4 bases from V and 6 from J, leaving 10 bases between them. The CDR3 is made up of 13 amino acids. The CDR3 protein is CASSSSSRNIQYF. The CDR3 DNA is TGTGCCAGCAGTTCTTCTAGCAGAAACATTCAGTACTTC.

The chain has TRBV5-4 and TRBJ2-1, with D maybe TRBD2 (6 bases). Deletions cut 3 bases from V and 7 bases from J, with 17 bases between. Germline V gene data show CDR1 as SGHNT and CDR2 as YYREEE (reference sequence). This CDR3 region has 15 residues. DNA for the CDR3: TGTGCCAGCAGCTCCCCGCGGCAGGGAGGTAATGAGCAGTTCTTC. Amino acids: CASSSPRQGGNEQFF.

This chain joins TRBV12-3 or TRBV12-4 and TRBJ2-7; D uncertain. The V end was cut by 1 base, the J end by 7 bases, with 17 bases between. The CDR3 loop spans 15 amino acids. CDR3 sequence reads: CASSLGARRSREQYF. For the CDR3, the DNA is TGTGCCAGCAGTTTAGGAGCCAGAAGGTCTAGAGAGCAGTACTTC.

The genes are TRBV10-3 and TRBJ2-7; 9 bases map to TRBD2. Germline V CDR1 and CDR2: ENHRY, SYGVKD. Losses at the gene ends were 5 bases for V and 2 bases for J; bases not matched to a gene: 1. The CDR3 contains 13 residues. For the CDR3, the DNA is TGTGCCATCAGTCTAGCGGGGCCCTACGAGCAGTACTTC. It codes for CAISLAGPYEQYF.

This clonotype came up a few times. The rearrangement joins TRBV10-3 to TRBJ2-7, with D unresolved. CDR1 ENHRY and CDR2 SYGVKD come from the germline V gene. This CDR3 contains 12 residues. With 0 bases removed from V and 9 bases from J, the gap between germline ends came to 9 bases. CDR3 region: CAISESGQVQYF. The CDR3 bases are TGTGCCATCAGTGAGTCCGGCCAGGTGCAGTACTTC.

V gene TRBV6-2 or TRBV6-3 combines with J gene TRBJ2-1, with D maybe TRBD1 (6 bases). V was clipped by 6 bases and J by 7 bases, with 13 bases between them. Germline-derived CDR1 and CDR2 are MNHEY and SVGEGT. The CDR3 has 13 residues. Here the CDR3 DNA reads TGTGCCAGCAGAATAACAGGGTTAAATGAGCAGTTCTTC. Amino acid sequence: CASRITGLNEQFF.

This clonotype was seen at least ten times. The gene calls are TRBV7-8 and TRBJ1-2, with 7 bases matching TRBD1. With V trimmed by 2 bases and J by 6 bases, 6 bases remained unmatched. Germline loops: CDR1 SGHVS, CDR2 FQNEAQ. This CDR3 comprises 14 residues. CDR3 sequence: CASSLSPRGNGYTF. The CDR3 bases are TGTGCCAGCAGCTTATCCCCCAGGGGGAATGGCTACACCTTC.

This clonotype has just a few counts. V gene TRBV12-3 or TRBV12-4 combines with J gene TRBJ1-6; D is uncertain. V lost 8 bases and J 5 bases, leaving 10 bases between the germline ends. This CDR3 is 13 amino acids long. CDR3 nucleotide sequence: TGTGCCAGCGGCGGAGGGAATAATTCACCCCTCCACTTT. This sequence encodes CASGGGNNSPLHF.

This clonotype was seen more than once but under ten times. The rearrangement uses TRBV21-1 and TRBJ2-1; the table's TRBD1 call for D was not verified on the DNA. TRBV21-1 has pseudogene status. The CDR3 length is 13 residues. For the CDR3, the DNA is TGTGCCATCCCGGGACAGCTCTACAATGAGCAGTTCTTC. Translation: CAIPGQLYNEQFF.

The chain couples TRBV4-3 to TRBJ2-1; 9 bases are shared with TRBD2. This CDR3 comprises 15 residues. J lost 2 bases, V lost 4 bases, and 3 bases had no gene match. The germline V gene has CDR1 LGHNA and CDR2 YSLEER. The CDR3 nucleotides read TGCGCCAGCAGCCCCATAGCGGGAGCCTACAATGAGCAGTTCTTC. Protein product: CASSPIAGAYNEQFF.

This clonotype was observed many times. The genes are TRBV10-3 and TRBJ1-1; D unclear. Germline V CDR1 and CDR2: ENHRY, SYGVKD. Trimming pared 3 bases from V and 0 bases from J, leaving 5 bases between. The CDR3 consists of 13 residues. CDR3 protein: CAISERVNTEAFF. CDR3 sequence (DNA): TGTGCCATCAGTGAAAGGGTGAACACTGAAGCTTTCTTT.

The chain employs TRBV2 and TRBJ1-5, with D uncertain. CDR3 length: 14 amino acids. The V end lost 3 bases, the J end lost 0 bases, and 6 bases lay between the germline ends. CDR1 and CDR2 from the germline V gene are SNHLY and FYNNEI. Here the CDR3 reads CASSDLDSNQPQHF. The CDR3 nucleotides are TGTGCCAGCAGTGACCTAGATAGCAATCAGCCCCAGCATTTT.